This record concerns one TCR beta chain sequence. V trimming: 3 bases; J trimming: 7 bases; junction bases outside the gene matches: 8. The CDR3 is 17 amino acids. Germline-derived CDR1 and CDR2 are SGHRS and YFSETQ. The entry originates in a study of blood T cell repertoires in COVID-19. Study-level information: COVID-19 samples, acute and convalescent, were from the United States, Italy and Spain. PBMCs, B-cell-depleted T cells, or T cells were the source of the cDNA or gDNA that made up the material.

In the study's own analysis: The assay estimated nucleated cells by amplifying reference gene primers. Repertoires were generated with immunoSEQ multiplex PCR, while TCRdb's copy carries only in-frame clones and drops some. V, J and clone size derive from that table, while D and trimming were established from the DNA sequence. The top ten clones hold approximately 12% of a sample with 64,000 or so clones, around 86% of them seen once. This clonotype was sampled from a human donor in a cohort sampled during active COVID-19. V usage is TRBV5-1 and J usage is TRBJ2-1; TRBD2 matches at 15 bases. The specimen was peripheral blood. The CDR3 coding sequence is TGCGCCAGCAGCTACTCAACCGGGACTAGCGGGGGGAATGAGCAGTTCTTC. Translating gives CASSYSTGTSGGNEQFF.